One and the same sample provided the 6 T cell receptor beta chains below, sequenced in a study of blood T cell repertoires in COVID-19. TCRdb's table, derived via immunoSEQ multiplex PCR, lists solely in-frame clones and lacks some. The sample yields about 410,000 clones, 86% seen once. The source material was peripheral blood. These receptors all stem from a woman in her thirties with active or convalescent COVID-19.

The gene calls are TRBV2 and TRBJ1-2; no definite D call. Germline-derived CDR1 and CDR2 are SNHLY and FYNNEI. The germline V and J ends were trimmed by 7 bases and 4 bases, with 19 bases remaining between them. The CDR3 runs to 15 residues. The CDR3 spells CASTNLGLGSYGYTF. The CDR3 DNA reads TGTGCCAGCACCAACCTTGGACTAGGTTCCTATGGCTACACCTTC. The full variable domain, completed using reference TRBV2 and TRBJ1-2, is EPEVTQTPSHQVTQMGQEVILRCVPISNHLYFYWYRQILGQKVEFLVSFYNNEISEKSEIFDDQFSVERPDGSNFTLKIRSTKLEDSAMYFCASTNLGLGSYGYTFGSGTRLTVV.

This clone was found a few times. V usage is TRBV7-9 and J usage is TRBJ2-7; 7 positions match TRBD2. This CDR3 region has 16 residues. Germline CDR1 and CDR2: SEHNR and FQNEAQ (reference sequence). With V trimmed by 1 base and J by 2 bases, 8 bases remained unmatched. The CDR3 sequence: CASSLGGGLVAYEQYF. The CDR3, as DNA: TGTGCCAGCAGCTTAGGAGGAGGACTAGTCGCCTACGAGCAGTACTTC.

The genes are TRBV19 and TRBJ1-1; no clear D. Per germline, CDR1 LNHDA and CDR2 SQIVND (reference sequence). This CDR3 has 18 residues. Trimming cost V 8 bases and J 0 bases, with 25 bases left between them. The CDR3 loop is CASGSAGQTLGMNTEAFF. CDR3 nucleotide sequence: TGTGCCAGTGGATCCGCGGGTCAGACCTTGGGGATGAACACTGAAGCTTTCTTT.

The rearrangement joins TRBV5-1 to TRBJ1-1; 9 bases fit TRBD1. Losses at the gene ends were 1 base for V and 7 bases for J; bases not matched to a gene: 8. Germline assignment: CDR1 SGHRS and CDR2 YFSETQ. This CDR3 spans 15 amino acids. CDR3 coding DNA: TGCGCCAGCAGCTTGCCCACAGGGGGCGCGGGTGAAGCTTTCTTT. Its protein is CASSLPTGGAGEAFF.

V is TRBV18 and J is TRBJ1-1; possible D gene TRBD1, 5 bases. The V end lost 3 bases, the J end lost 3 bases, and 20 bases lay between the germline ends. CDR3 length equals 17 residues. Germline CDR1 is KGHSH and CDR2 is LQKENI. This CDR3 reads CASSPPTGSPRDTEAFF. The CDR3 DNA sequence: TGTGCCAGCTCACCTCCCACAGGCAGCCCCAGGGACACTGAAGCTTTCTTT.

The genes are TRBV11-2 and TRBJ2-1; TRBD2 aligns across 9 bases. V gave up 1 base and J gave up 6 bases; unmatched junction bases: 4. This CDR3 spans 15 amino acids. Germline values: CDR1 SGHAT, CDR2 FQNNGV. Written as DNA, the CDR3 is TGTGCCAGCAGCTTAGTCAGCGGGAGGAGCAATGAGCAGTTCTTC. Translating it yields CASSLVSGRSNEQFF.